Listed below are T cell receptor beta chains from one sample, sequenced in a study of T cell responses to AZD1222 COVID-19 vaccine. The method was immunoSEQ multiplex PCR; TCRdb's version includes in-frame clones alone and lacks a portion of them. The sample yields 150,000 to 180,000 clones, about nine tenths seen once. This specimen was peripheral blood, taken on day 0 of AZD1222 vaccination. The receptors were gathered from an adult in good health. The CDR3 runs from the conserved cysteine through the conserved F or W. D genes are given only for firm matches. Clone sizes are given selectively: once, few, many, or a class where the clone is expanded.

>TRBV4-3|once|TRBJ1-1|TRBD1
TGCGCCAGCAGCCAGGACAGGGCACGTATTGAAGCTTTCTTT
CASSQDRARIEAFF
>TRBV14|.|TRBJ1-3|.
TGTGCCAGATGGGGGGGGAGGTCTGGAAACACCATATATTTT
CARWGGRSGNTIYF
>TRBV5-6|.|TRBJ1-2|.
TGTGCCAGCAGCTCCCTCGAAGGGGATGGTAACTATGGCTACACCTTC
CASSSLEGDGNYGYTF
>TRBV28|once|TRBJ2-5|.
TGTGCCAGCAGTTTACCCGTGGAGACCCAGTACTTC
CASSLPVETQYF
>TRBV2|.|TRBJ2-4|TRBD2
TGTGCCAGCAGAGGTAGACTAGCGGGGGACCAACTAGCCAAAAACATTCAGTACTTC
CASRGRLAGDQLAKNIQYF
>TRBV9|.|TRBJ1-2|.
TGTGCCAGCAGCGCATCTACGGGCTACACCTTC
CASSASTGYTF
>TRBV28|once|TRBJ1-1|.
TGTGCCAGCAGCCTCCCCGGACAGAAAGCTTTCTTT
CASSLPGQKAFF
>TRBV7-2|.|TRBJ2-5|TRBD2
TGTGCCAGCAGCTTAGTCGGGACTAGCGGGCAAGAGACCCAGTACTTC
CASSLVGTSGQETQYF
>TRBV28|.|TRBJ1-2|.
TGTGCCAGCAACGAGGGTGGGAAAACTGGCTACACCTTC
CASNEGGKTGYTF
>TRBV15|.|TRBJ1-1|TRBD1
TGTGCCACCAGCAGAGCTCGGACAGGGGTGAACACTGAAGCTTTCTTT
CATSRARTGVNTEAFF
>TRBV7-3|.|TRBJ2-2|.
TGTGCCAGCAGCTCCACCAGGTTCTCTCCGAACACCGGGGAGCTGTTTTTT
CASSSTRFSPNTGELFF
>TRBV12-3/TRBV12-4|.|TRBJ1-2|.
TGTGCCAGCAGTTTGGGTTATCTTGATGGCTACACCTTC
CASSLGYLDGYTF
>TRBV4-1|.|TRBJ2-7|.
TGCGCCAGCAGCCAAGTGTGGGTCTCCTACGAGCAGTACTTC
CASSQVWVSYEQYF
>TRBV6-5|.|TRBJ1-1|TRBD1
TGTGCCAGCAGCGTTAACAGGGGTCCCTCTGAAGCTTTCTTT
CASSVNRGPSEAFF
>TRBV19|.|TRBJ1-5|.
TGTGCCAGTAGTTCCTCAGATCCTGGGGGGAATCAGCCCCAGCATTTT
CASSSSDPGGNQPQHF
>TRBV21-1|.|TRBJ1-6|.
TGTGCCAGCAGCACTACAGGTAAGCGATCACCCCTCCACTTT
CASSTTGKRSPLHF
>TRBV24-1|.|TRBJ2-5|.
TGTGCCACCAGTGATCCGGGGACGTTTCAAGAGACCCAGTACTTC
CATSDPGTFQETQYF
>TRBV5-1|.|TRBJ2-6|.
TGCGCCAGCAGCCTGGCAATCTCTGGGGCCAACGTCCTGACTTTC
CASSLAISGANVLTF
>TRBV28|.|TRBJ1-2|TRBD1
TGTGCCAGCAGTCCAGCCCTACAGGGGAATTGGGGCTACACCTTC
CASSPALQGNWGYTF
>TRBV3-1/TRBV3-2|.|TRBJ2-3|TRBD2
TGTGCCAGCAGCCTAGGGACTACTACGCAGTATTTT
CASSLGTTTQYF
>TRBV11-2|.|TRBJ1-2|.
TGTGCCAGCAGGGGGAGGGGGTATGGCTACACCTTC
CASRGRGYGYTF
>TRBV7-9|.|TRBJ1-4|TRBD1
TGTGCCAGCAGCTTACCCCGGGACAGGGCGAATGAAAAACTGTTTTTT
CASSLPRDRANEKLFF
>TRBV7-7|.|TRBJ1-3|.
TGTGCTAGCAGCTTAGGGACCTCCTCTGGAAACACCATATATTTT
CASSLGTSSGNTIYF
>TRBV5-1|.|TRBJ1-4|TRBD1
TGCGCCAGCAGGGCGACAGGGAAATCTAATGAAAAACTGTTTTTT
CASRATGKSNEKLFF
>TRBV12-3/TRBV12-4|.|TRBJ2-3|TRBD1
TGTGCCAGCAGTTCACAGGGGGATACGCAGTATTTT
CASSSQGDTQYF
>TRBV7-3|.|TRBJ2-2|.
TGTGCCAGCAGCTTAAAAGGTAGCGGAGCCACCGGGGAGCTGTTTTTT
CASSLKGSGATGELFF
>TRBV24-1|.|TRBJ1-3|TRBD1
TGTGCCACCAGTGAACCGGGACAGGGGTCAAACACCATATATTTT
CATSEPGQGSNTIYF
>TRBV25-1|many|TRBJ1-1|.
TGTGCCAGCAGTGAAGAGGGACAACGGGCTGAAGCTTTCTTT
CASSEEGQRAEAFF
>TRBV28|.|TRBJ1-2|.
TGTGCCACCTTACGAGAGGGGAGTATGGATGGCTACACCTTC
CATLREGSMDGYTF
>TRBV12-3/TRBV12-4|.|TRBJ1-4|.
TGTGCCAGCAGCCCCGCGATCACAGAAAAACTGTTTTTT
CASSPAITEKLFF
>TRBV27|.|TRBJ1-6|.
TGTGCCAGCAGCGTACTAGGCGGGGATTCACCCCTCCACTTT
CASSVLGGDSPLHF
>TRBV28|.|TRBJ1-1|.
TGTGCCAGCAGTTTACTCCGGACAGTGCCTGAAGCTTTCTTT
CASSLLRTVPEAFF
>TRBV29-1|.|TRBJ1-2|TRBD1
TGCAGCGTTTGGACAAAGGGGGCCGCCTATGGCTACACCTTC
CSVWTKGAAYGYTF
>TRBV4-3|.|TRBJ2-2|.
TGCGCCAGCAGCCAAGACTCACGCCCCACCGGGGAGCTGTTTTTT
CASSQDSRPTGELFF
>TRBV12-2|.|TRBJ1-4|.
TGTGCAAGTCGCCCGCCTAGGACAGGGACTAATGAAAAACTGTTTTTT
CASRPPRTGTNEKLFF
>TRBV5-1|.|TRBJ2-1|TRBD2
TGCGCCAGCAGCTTGGGAACTAGCGGGGCTGATGAGCAGTTCTTC
CASSLGTSGADEQFF
>TRBV18|.|TRBJ1-3|.
TGTGCCAGCTCAAGTGGAAACACCATATATTTT
CASSSGNTIYF
>TRBV12-3/TRBV12-4|.|TRBJ1-2|.
TGTGCCAGCAGCCCCGCAATTGGGGGCTACACCTTC
CASSPAIGGYTF
>TRBV19|.|TRBJ1-5|TRBD1
TGTGCCAGTAGCCCGGGACAGGGGGCGCACCAGCCCCAGCATTTT
CASSPGQGAHQPQHF
>TRBV9|.|TRBJ2-5|TRBD2
TGTGCCAGCAGCGGCGGGGGGCCGGATGAGACCCAGTACTTC
CASSGGGPDETQYF
>TRBV7-6|.|TRBJ1-3|.
TGTGCCAGCAGCCTAACCCCCCCAGGGTCCCGCTCTGGAAACACCATATATTTT
CASSLTPPGSRSGNTIYF
>TRBV25-1|.|TRBJ1-6|.
TGTGCCAGCAGTGCGCAGGGGCTCTATAATTCACCCCTCCACTTT
CASSAQGLYNSPLHF
>TRBV29-1|.|TRBJ1-2|.
TGCAGCGTTGCGACTGTAGCAAGCCAAGCGTATGGCTACACCTTC
CSVATVASQAYGYTF
>TRBV5-4|few|TRBJ2-7|.
TGTGCCAGCAGGACCTCTAGCTCCTACGAGCAGTACTTC
CASRTSSSYEQYF
>TRBV30|.|TRBJ2-3|.
TGTGCCTGGGCCCATGGGACTAGCACAGATACGCAGTATTTT
CAWAHGTSTDTQYF
>TRBV19|.|TRBJ1-2|.
TGTGCCAGTAGGAGGGACGGTAACTATGGCTACACCTTC
CASRRDGNYGYTF
>TRBV19|.|TRBJ1-5|TRBD1
TGTGCCAGTAGCCCCGACAGGGTTGGGAAGCCCCAGCATTTT
CASSPDRVGKPQHF
>TRBV4-1|.|TRBJ2-7|TRBD1
TGCGCCAGCAGTAGAGAGGACAGGGGCGGGGAGCAGTACTTC
CASSREDRGGEQYF
>TRBV6-5|.|TRBJ1-2|.
TGTGCCAGCAGTACCGGGACGCGGTATGGCTACACCTTC
CASSTGTRYGYTF
>TRBV14|few|TRBJ2-7|TRBD2
TGTGCCAGCAGCCAAGGGGCTAGCGGGAAGAATTACGAGCAGTACTTC
CASSQGASGKNYEQYF
>TRBV2|.|TRBJ1-3|TRBD1
TGTGCCAGCAGTCAGGACAGGAACTCTGGAAACACCATATATTTT
CASSQDRNSGNTIYF
>TRBV19|.|TRBJ2-5|TRBD2
TGTGCCAGCAACCCCGGACTAGGAGAGACCCAGTACTTC
CASNPGLGETQYF
>TRBV10-3|.|TRBJ2-7|.
TGTGCCATCAGTGCGCTGGGAGGGGGCGTGGACGAGCAGTACTTC
CAISALGGGVDEQYF
>TRBV9|.|TRBJ1-3|.
TGTGCCAGCAGCGTAGAGGGGGGCTCTGGAAACACCATATATTTT
CASSVEGGSGNTIYF
>TRBV4-3|.|TRBJ1-3|.
TGCGCCAGCAGCCAAGCCTTTTCTTCGCTCTCTGGAAACACCATATATTTT
CASSQAFSSLSGNTIYF
>TRBV12-3/TRBV12-4|.|TRBJ1-2|.
TGTGCCAGCAGTTTACGGGGACTATACACCTTC
CASSLRGLYTF
>TRBV11-3|.|TRBJ2-1|.
TGTGCCAGCACCCGTAATAGCGCCAATGAGCAGTTCTTC
CASTRNSANEQFF
>TRBV3-1/TRBV3-2|.|TRBJ2-1|.
TGTGCCAGCAGCCAAGTAGTCACCTCCAATGAGCAGTTCTTC
CASSQVVTSNEQFF
>TRBV10-3|.|TRBJ1-2|.
TGTGCCATCAGACCCCAATCAGGGGACTATGGCTACACCTTC
CAIRPQSGDYGYTF